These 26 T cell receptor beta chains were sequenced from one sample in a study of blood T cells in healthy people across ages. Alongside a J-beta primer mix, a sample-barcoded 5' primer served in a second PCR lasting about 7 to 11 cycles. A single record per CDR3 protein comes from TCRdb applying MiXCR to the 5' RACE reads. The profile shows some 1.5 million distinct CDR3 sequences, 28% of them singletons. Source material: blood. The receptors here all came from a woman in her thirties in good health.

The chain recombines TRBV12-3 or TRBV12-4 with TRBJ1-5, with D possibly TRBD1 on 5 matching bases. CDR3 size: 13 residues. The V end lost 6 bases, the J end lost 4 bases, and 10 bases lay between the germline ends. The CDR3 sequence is CASRGTRNQPQHF. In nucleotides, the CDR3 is TGTGCCAGCAGAGGGACCCGAAATCAGCCCCAGCATTTT.

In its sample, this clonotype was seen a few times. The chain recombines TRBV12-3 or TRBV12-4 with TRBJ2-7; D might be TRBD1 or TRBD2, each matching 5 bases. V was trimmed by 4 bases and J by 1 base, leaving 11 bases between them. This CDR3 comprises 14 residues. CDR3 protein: CASSSWDGSYEQYF. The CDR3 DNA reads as TGTGCCAGCAGTTCTTGGGACGGGTCCTACGAGCAGTACTTC.

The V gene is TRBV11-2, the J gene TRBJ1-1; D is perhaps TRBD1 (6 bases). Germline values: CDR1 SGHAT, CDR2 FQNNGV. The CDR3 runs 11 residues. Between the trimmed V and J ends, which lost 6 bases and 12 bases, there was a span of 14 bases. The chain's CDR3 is CASSGGAATFF. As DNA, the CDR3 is TGTGCCAGCAGTGGGGGGGCCGCAACTTTCTTT.

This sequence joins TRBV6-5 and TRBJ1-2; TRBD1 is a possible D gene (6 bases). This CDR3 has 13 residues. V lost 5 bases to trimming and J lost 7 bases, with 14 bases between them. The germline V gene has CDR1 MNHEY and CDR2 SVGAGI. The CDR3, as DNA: TGTGCCAGCAGTCTACAGGGTTGGTTTGGCTACACCTTC. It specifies CASSLQGWFGYTF.

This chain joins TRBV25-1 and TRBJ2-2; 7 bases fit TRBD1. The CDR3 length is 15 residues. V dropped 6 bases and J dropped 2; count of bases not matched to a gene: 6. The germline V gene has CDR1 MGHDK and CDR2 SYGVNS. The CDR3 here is CASRWDSLNTGELFF. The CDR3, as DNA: TGTGCCAGCAGATGGGACAGCCTTAACACCGGGGAGCTGTTTTTT.

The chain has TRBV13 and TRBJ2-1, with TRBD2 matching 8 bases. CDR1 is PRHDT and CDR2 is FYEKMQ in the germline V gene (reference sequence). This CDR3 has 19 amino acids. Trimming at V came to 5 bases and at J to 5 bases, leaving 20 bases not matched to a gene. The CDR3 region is CASSPMKRESAPINNEQFF. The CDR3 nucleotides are TGTGCCAGCAGCCCAATGAAGCGGGAGTCCGCCCCAATAAACAATGAGCAGTTCTTC. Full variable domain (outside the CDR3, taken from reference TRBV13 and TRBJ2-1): AAGVIQSPRHLIKEKRETATLKCYPIPRHDTVYWYQQGPGQDPQFLISFYEKMQSDKGSIPDRFSAQQFSDYHSELNMSSLELGDSALYFCASSPMKRESAPINNEQFFGPGTRLTVL.

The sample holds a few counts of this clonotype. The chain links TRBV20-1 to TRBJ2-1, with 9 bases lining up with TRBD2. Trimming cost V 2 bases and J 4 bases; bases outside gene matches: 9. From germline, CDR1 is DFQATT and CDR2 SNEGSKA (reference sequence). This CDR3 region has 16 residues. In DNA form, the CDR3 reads TGCAGTGCTAGATTTGTCGGACTAGCGTTTTACAATGAGCAGTTCTTC. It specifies CSARFVGLAFYNEQFF.

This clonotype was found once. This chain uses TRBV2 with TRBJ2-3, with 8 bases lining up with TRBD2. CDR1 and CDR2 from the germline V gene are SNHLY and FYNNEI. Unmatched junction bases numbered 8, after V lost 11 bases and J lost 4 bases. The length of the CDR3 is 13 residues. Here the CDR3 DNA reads TGTGCCGGAGGGCGGGAGGCCCCAGATACGCAGTATTTT. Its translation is CAGGREAPDTQYF.

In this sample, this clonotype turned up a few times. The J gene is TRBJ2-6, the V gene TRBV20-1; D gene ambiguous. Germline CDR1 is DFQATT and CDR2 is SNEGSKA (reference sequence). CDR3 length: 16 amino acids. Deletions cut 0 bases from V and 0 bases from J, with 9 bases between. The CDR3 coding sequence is TGCAGTGCTAGAGATGGCCCAAGCTCTGGGGCCAACGTCCTGACTTTC. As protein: CSARDGPSSGANVLTF.

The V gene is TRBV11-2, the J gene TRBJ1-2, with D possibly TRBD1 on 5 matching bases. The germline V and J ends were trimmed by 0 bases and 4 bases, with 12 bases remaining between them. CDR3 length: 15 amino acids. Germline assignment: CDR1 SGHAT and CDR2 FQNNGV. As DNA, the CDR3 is TGTGCCAGCAGCTTAGAGAGGGGTCGTGGCTATGGCTACACCTTC. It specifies CASSLERGRGYGYTF.

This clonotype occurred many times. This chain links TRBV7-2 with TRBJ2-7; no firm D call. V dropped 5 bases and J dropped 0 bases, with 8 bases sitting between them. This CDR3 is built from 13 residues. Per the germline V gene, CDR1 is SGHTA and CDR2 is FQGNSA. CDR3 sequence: CASSVAFSYEQYF. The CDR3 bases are TGTGCCAGCAGCGTGGCCTTCTCCTACGAGCAGTACTTC.

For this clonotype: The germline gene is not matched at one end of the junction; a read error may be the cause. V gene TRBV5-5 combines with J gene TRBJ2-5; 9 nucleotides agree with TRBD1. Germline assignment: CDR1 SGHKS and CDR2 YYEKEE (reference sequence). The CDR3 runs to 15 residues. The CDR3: CASSLRTGDGEAQYF. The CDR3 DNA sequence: TGTGCCAGCAGCCTACGGACAGGGGATGGAGAGGCCCAGTACTTC.

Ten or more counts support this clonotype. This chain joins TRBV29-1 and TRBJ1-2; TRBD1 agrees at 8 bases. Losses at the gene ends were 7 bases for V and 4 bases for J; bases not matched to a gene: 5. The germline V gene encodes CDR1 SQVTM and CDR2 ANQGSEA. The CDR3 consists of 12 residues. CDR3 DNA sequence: TGCAGCGGGGGACAGGAAGGCTATGGCTACACCTTC. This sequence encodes CSGGQEGYGYTF.

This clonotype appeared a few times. The CDR3 coding sequence is TGTGCCACCAGTGATGGTCCTTTTCGGGACACTGAAGCTTTCTTT. Amino acid sequence: CATSDGPFRDTEAFF. The gene calls are TRBV24-1 and TRBJ1-1; no firm D call. V lost 3 bases to trimming and J lost 3 bases, with 13 bases between them. The CDR3 is made up of 15 amino acids. Germline CDR1 and CDR2: KGHDR and SFDVKD.

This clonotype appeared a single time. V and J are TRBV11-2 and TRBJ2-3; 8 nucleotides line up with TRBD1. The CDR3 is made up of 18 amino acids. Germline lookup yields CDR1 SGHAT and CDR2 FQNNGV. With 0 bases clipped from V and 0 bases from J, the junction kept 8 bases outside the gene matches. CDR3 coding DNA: TGTGCCAGCAGCTTAGATCACAGGGGGTTCCTTAGCACAGATACGCAGTATTTT. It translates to CASSLDHRGFLSTDTQYF.

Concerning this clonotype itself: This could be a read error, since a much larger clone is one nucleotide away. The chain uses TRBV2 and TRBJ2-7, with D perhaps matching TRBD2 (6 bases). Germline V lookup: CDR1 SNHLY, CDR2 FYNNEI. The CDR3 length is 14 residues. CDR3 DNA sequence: TGTGCCAGCAGTCCGTCAGCGGGCTCCTACGAGCGGTACTTC. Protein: CASSPSAGSYERYF.

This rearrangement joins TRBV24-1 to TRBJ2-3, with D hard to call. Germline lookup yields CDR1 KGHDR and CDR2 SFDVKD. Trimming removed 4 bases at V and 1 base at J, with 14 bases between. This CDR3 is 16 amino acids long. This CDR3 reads CATSDYLLGRTDTQYF. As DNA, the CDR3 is TGTGCCACCAGTGACTACCTCCTCGGCCGCACAGATACGCAGTATTTT.

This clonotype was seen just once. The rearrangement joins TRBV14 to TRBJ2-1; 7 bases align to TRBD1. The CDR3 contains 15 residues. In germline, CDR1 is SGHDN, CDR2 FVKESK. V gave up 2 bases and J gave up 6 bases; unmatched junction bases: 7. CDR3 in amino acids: CASSQHRQGGNEQFF. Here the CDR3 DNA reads TGTGCCAGCAGCCAACACAGACAGGGTGGCAATGAGCAGTTCTTC.

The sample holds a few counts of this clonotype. CDR3 nucleotides: TGCGCCAGCAGCCAAGTCGGGACCCGTAACTATGGCTACACCTTC. This gives the protein CASSQVGTRNYGYTF. The chain combines TRBV4-1 with TRBJ1-2; perhaps TRBD1 as D (5 bases). This CDR3 region has 15 residues. CDR1 is MGHRA and CDR2 is YSYEKL in the germline V gene. Trimming removed 1 base at V and 1 base at J, with 10 bases between.

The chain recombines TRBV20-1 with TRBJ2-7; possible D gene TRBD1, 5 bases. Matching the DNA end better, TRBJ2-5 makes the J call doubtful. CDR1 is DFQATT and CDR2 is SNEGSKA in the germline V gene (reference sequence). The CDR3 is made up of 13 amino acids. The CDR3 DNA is TGCAGTGCTAGTGGCAGGGTGAAAGAGACCCAGTACTTC. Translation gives CSASGRVKETQYF.

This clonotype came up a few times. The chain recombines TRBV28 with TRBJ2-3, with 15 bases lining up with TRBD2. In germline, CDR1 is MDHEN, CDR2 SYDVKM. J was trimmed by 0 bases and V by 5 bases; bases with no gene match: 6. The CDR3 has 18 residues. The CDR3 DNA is TGTGCCAGCAGTCAGGGACTAGCGGGGGGAGGAAGCACAGATACGCAGTATTTT. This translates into CASSQGLAGGGSTDTQYF.

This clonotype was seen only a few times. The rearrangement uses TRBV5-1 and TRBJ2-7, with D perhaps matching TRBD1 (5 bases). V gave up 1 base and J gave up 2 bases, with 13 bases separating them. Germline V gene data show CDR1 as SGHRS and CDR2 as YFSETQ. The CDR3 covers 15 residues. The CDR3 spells CASSLMSGQTYEQYF. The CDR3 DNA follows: TGCGCCAGCAGCTTGATGTCTGGACAAACCTACGAGCAGTACTTC.

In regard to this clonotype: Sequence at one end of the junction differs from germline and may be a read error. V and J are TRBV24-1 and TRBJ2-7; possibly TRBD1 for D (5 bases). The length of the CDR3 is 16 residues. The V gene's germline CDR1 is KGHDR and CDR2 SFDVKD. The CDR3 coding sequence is TGTGCCACCAGTGACTTACAGGCGATCTCCTCCTACGAGCAGTGCTTC. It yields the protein CATSDLQAISSYEQCF.

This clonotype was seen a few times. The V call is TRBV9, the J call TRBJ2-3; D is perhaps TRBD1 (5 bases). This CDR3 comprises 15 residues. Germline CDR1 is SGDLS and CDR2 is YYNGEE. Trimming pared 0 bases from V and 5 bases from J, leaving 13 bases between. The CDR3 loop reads CASSVAGFIGDTQYF. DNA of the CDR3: TGTGCCAGCAGCGTAGCAGGGTTTATAGGAGATACGCAGTATTTT.

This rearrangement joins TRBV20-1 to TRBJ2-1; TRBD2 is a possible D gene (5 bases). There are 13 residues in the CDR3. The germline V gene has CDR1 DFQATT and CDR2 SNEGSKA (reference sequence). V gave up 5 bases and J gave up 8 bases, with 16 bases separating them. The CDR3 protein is CSALGPGKYEQFF. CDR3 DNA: TGCAGTGCTCTGGGCCCCGGGAAGTATGAGCAGTTCTTC.

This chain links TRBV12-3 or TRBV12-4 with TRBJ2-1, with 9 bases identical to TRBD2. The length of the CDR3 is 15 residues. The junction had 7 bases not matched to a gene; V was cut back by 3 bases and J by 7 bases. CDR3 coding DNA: TGTGCCAGCAGTTTCTTAGCGGGAGCGCGGAATGAGCAGTTCTTC. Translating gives CASSFLAGARNEQFF.